This T cell receptor beta chain was obtained from a study of sequential checkpoint blockade in melanoma. Repertoires were generated with immunoSEQ multiplex PCR, while TCRdb's copy carries only in-frame clones and drops some. In the table there are 15,000 to 20,000 clones, approximately 80% of which are singletons. The J segment lost 4 bases and the V segment lost 10 bases, leaving 7 bases of the junction unmatched. This CDR3 has 13 amino acids. The germline V gene has CDR1 LNHDA and CDR2 SQIVND (reference sequence). Treatment of the sample: randomized to nivolumab then ipilimumab (arm A) or the reverse (arm B). Patients had received no earlier DNA-damaging chemotherapy. In this sample, this clone turned up a few times.

The source of this sequence is a human donor with melanoma. Sequences were derived from CD8+ T cells sorted from blood (inferred from file names), sampled from a patient given nivolumab and ipilimumab in sequence. This rearrangement joins TRBV19 to TRBJ1-2, with 9 bases matching TRBD1. As DNA, the CDR3 is TGTGCCACACGGACAGGGGAAACCTATGGCTACACCTTC. It is translated as CATRTGETYGYTF.